A selection of T cell receptor beta chains follows, all from one sample in a study of blood T cell repertoires in COVID-19. Clones were read by immunoSEQ multiplex PCR, and TCRdb kept only the in-frame ones, dropping some. The top ten hold 1.5% to 2% of the sample, which has approximately 300,000 clones, 86% seen once. Sample: peripheral blood. The receptors stem from a woman aged 45-65 years with acute or convalescent COVID-19. The conserved cysteine and the conserved F or W are not part of the CDR3 here.

V	CDR3
TRBV28	ASSLEDYEQY
TRBV27	ASSYGRANTGELF
TRBV19	ASRDRNTEAF
TRBV7-9	ARAPGVGDTQY
TRBV5-5	ASSLGSGGRGSFDEQY
TRBV7-9	ASAYLAGGDEQY
TRBV7-3	ASSLTPGDDTGELF
TRBV28	ASSSLGTPRSSYEQY
TRBV28	ASTVVRTADNQPQH
TRBV2	ASSFRRTGGGNGYT
TRBV5-1	ASSTGWETQY
TRBV9	ASSEYRGGPSSYEQY
TRBV5-1	ASSSSGQGNQPQH
TRBV5-6	ASSWLRARAEAF
TRBV18	ASSPPGRGASNEQF
TRBV3-1/TRBV3-2	ASSPSTDYEQY
TRBV6-1	ASSERDRSSYSNQPQH
TRBV29-1	SVRTSGLGYEQY
TRBV6-6	ASSRNDNYYGYT
TRBV10-3	AISARLGTEMDEQF
TRBV6-5	ASRPTGDSGNTIY
TRBV6-4	ASSEAVGTDTQY
TRBV28	ASSLLSPQEDQPQH
TRBV5-8	ASSLYPDSPLH
TRBV2	ASSGDRGTGYT
TRBV27	ASSLVGGYEQY
TRBV19	ASSIPPGTGLETQY
TRBV7-3	ASSPRQGSYNEQF
TRBV28	ASSVTSGNWI
TRBV18	ASSTSSYNEQF
TRBV27	ASSSSGQTPRTEAF
TRBV28	ASRTSQGASGTQY
TRBV7-9	ASSLGMSTEAF
TRBV27	ASSLGLVGHEQF
TRBV9	ASSVRGGRDSDTQY
TRBV18	ASSEVAADNEQF
TRBV28	ASSQGGSGKAGELF
TRBV27	ASLAWGRDQDGYT
TRBV9	ASSVERGGGTGELF
TRBV11-2	ASSRGNTEAF
TRBV6-6	ASRTGTSGSYEQY
TRBV19	ASSIQGAYQPQH
TRBV7-2	ASSFGGFNQPQH
TRBV2	ASIVDRGTNTQY
TRBV19	ASSISTGLKTQY
TRBV12-3/TRBV12-4	ASWDRGHTEAF
TRBV30	AWSPRDRSNQPQH
TRBV18	ASSPWTAAYEQY
TRBV11-2	ASSQGSRTDTQY
TRBV5-4	ASSFGLALSSYEQY
TRBV28	ASSLSGTSVGEQY
TRBV9	ASSQSVTPGNTIY
TRBV5-4	ASSLEVTGGNEQF
TRBV27	ASSLAGEVNEQF